This T cell receptor beta chain was sequenced during a study of blood T cell repertoires in COVID-19. Turning to the study itself: Nucleic acid was either cDNA or gDNA, and it came from T cells, B-cell-depleted T cells, or PBMCs.

Germline CDR1 is SGHDT and CDR2 is YYEEEE. This CDR3 region has 16 residues. V shed 4 bases and J 1 base; nucleotides not matched to a gene: 8. Sequencing used immunoSEQ multiplex PCR; TCRdb keeps in-frame clones, though not all of them. Of 43,000 or so clones in the sample, more than 75% were seen once. This clonotype was obtained from a man aged 55 to 70 with active or convalescent COVID-19. The sample was peripheral blood. The genes are TRBV5-6 and TRBJ1-1, with 9 bases identical to TRBD1. The CDR3: CASSRDRAIGNTEAFF. The CDR3, as DNA: TGTGCCAGCAGCCGGGACAGGGCGATAGGGAACACTGAAGCTTTCTTT. Combining the CDR3 with reference TRBV5-6 and TRBJ1-1 gives the whole variable domain DAGVTQSPTHLIKTRGQQVTLRCSPKSGHDTVSWYQQALGQGPQFIFQYYEEEERQRGNFPDRFSGHQFPNYSSELNVNALLLGDSALYLCASSRDRAIGNTEAFFGQGTRLTVV.